This T cell receptor (beta chain) was observed in a study of blood T cell repertoires in COVID-19. This table comes from immunoSEQ multiplex PCR, and its TCRdb copy is limited to in-frame clones, with some not included. The data hold fewer than 300,000 clones, with approximately 90% observed a single time. This clone was picked up one time. What was sequenced was PBMCs or T cells enriched from blood (not recorded which). This receptor was obtained from a man in his forties who had recovered from COVID-19.

The CDR3 bases are TGCAGTGCTAGTGAGGGGCTGAGCTATGGCTACACCTTC. Translated, it gives CSASEGLSYGYTF. This sequence joins TRBV20-1 and TRBJ1-2; D is perhaps TRBD1 (5 bases). V was shortened by 3 bases and J by 4 bases, with 12 bases between the two germline ends. The germline V gene encodes CDR1 DFQATT and CDR2 SNEGSKA (reference sequence). This CDR3 is built from 13 residues.